These 20 T cell receptor beta chains came from one sample sequenced in a study of tumor and adjacent non-tumor tissue in lung cancer. A modified ARM-PCR protocol with three rounds of nested PCR amplified TCRbeta. Each CDR3 protein gets one entry after TCRdb re-called the multiplex PCR reads with MiXCR. The sample has more than 95,000 distinct CDR3 sequences, roughly 67% seen once. No cell sorting was done before RNA was extracted from the tissue. The sequencing sample was made of lung tumor tissue. These receptors came from a man aged 25-40 years with non-small cell lung cancer.

With regard to this clonotype: One junction end does not reproduce the germline sequence, and a read error may be involved. The V call is TRBV29-1, the J call TRBJ2-1, with TRBD2 matching 7 bases. The CDR3 loop spans 15 amino acids. The germline V gene encodes CDR1 SQVTM and CDR2 ANQGSEA. The CDR3 sequence is CSVPLPTSSYNQQFF. The CDR3 coding sequence is TGCAGCGTCCCTCTACCGACTAGCTCCTACAATCAGCAGTTCTTC.

This clonotype was seen only a few times. Possible read error: a much larger clone is one base away. The chain combines TRBV10-2 with TRBJ1-5; unclear D gene. Germline loops: CDR1 WSHSY, CDR2 SAAADI. The CDR3 is 13 residues long. The V and J ends lost 6 bases and 6 bases respectively, with 12 bases between them. The CDR3 DNA follows: TGCGCCAGCAGAGCGGGGATTGGTCAGCCCCAGCATTTT. Protein: CASRAGIGQPQHF.

Note on this clonotype: The junction and the germline gene differ at one end; a read error may be behind it. This sequence joins TRBV6-1 and TRBJ1-4; TRBD1 is a possible D gene (5 bases). In germline, CDR1 is MNHNS, CDR2 SASEGT. The CDR3 runs 15 residues. CDR3: CASGKGRLIGERLFF. CDR3 bases: TGTGCCAGCGGTAAGGGGCGGCTGATCGGCGAAAGACTGTTTTTT.

The chain uses TRBV11-2 and TRBJ2-1; 9 bases map to TRBD2. CDR3 length: 17 amino acids. Trimming at V came to 6 bases and at J to 5 bases, leaving 14 bases not matched to a gene. Germline assignment: CDR1 SGHAT and CDR2 FQNNGV. The CDR3 loop is CASSPPSGKKSHNEQFF. DNA of the CDR3: TGTGCCAGCAGTCCCCCTAGCGGGAAAAAATCGCACAATGAGCAGTTCTTC.

This clonotype was seen at least ten times. The CDR3 region is CASSPRLARNEQFF. Written as DNA, the CDR3 is TGTGCCAGCTCACCGAGACTAGCCCGGAATGAGCAGTTCTTC. The gene calls are TRBV6-6 and TRBJ2-1; 7 bases match TRBD2. Germline V gene lookup returns CDR1 MNHNY and CDR2 SVGAGI (reference sequence). J lost 7 bases, V lost 8 bases, and 11 bases had no gene match. There are 14 residues in the CDR3.

As concerns this clonotype: The CDR3 carries no conserved terminal phenylalanine or tryptophan, so it likely arises from a read error. The V gene is TRBV10-3, the J gene TRBJ2-2; tentatively, D is TRBD1 or TRBD2 (5 bases each). This CDR3 is 14 amino acids long. Germline V CDR1 and CDR2: ENHRY, SYGVKD. V shed 6 bases and J shed 0 bases, with 8 bases lying between them. The CDR3: CAIRGPANTGELFY. The CDR3 bases are TGTGCCATCAGGGGACCGGCGAACACCGGGGAGCTGTTTTAT.

This clonotype was observed a few times. The V call is TRBV7-8, the J call TRBJ2-3; D assignment may be TRBD1 or TRBD2 (8 bases each). Germline CDR1 SGHVS, CDR2 FQNEAQ. V was clipped by 1 base and J by 5 bases, with 22 bases between them. The CDR3 extends over 18 amino acids. For the CDR3, the DNA is TGTGCCAGCAGCTTAGGCAGGGGGCGGGGGGTGTCTGGAGATACGCAGTATTTT. This encodes CASSLGRGRGVSGDTQYF. Using reference TRBV7-8 and TRBJ2-3 for the parts outside the CDR3, the full variable domain is GAGVSQSPRYKVAKRGQDVALRCDPISGHVSLFWYQQALGQGPEFLTYFQNEAQLDKSGLPSDRFFAERPEGSVSTLKIQRTQQEDSAVYLCASSLGRGRGVSGDTQYFGPGTRLTVL.

This clonotype was counted between two and nine times. A read error may explain this, as a much larger clone is one base away. The chain carries TRBV11-2 and TRBJ2-7, with TRBD1 identical over 9 bases. This CDR3 has 13 amino acids. Germline V gives CDR1 SGHAT, CDR2 FQNNGV. The trim removed 7 bases at V and 5 bases at J, leaving 6 bases unmatched. In nucleotides, the CDR3 is TGTGCCAGCACTCCGAACAGGGGGCACGAGCAGTACTTC. The encoded protein is CASTPNRGHEQYF.

Notes on this clonotype: Just one base apart from a much larger clone, this may be a read error. This CDR3 reads CASSPTGPHNEQFF. In DNA form, the CDR3 reads TGTGCCAGCAGTCCAACCGGCCCCCACAATGAGCAGTTCTTC. J is TRBJ2-1 and V is TRBV12-3 or TRBV12-4; D ambiguous. The CDR3 is 14 residues long. V lost 5 bases and J 5 bases, leaving 13 bases between the germline ends.

Details on this clonotype: The junction departs from the called germline gene at one end, perhaps through a read error. The genes are TRBV4-3 and TRBJ1-2; no clear D. The CDR3 length is 13 residues. Germline loops: CDR1 LGHNA, CDR2 YSLEER. The CDR3 region is CASSEDNCYGYTF. DNA for the CDR3: TGCGCCAGCAGCGAAGACAATTGCTATGGCTACACCTTC.

Concerning this clonotype itself: A much larger clone sits a single nucleotide away, making a read error possible. The rearrangement joins TRBV6-1 to TRBJ2-7; possible D gene TRBD1, 6 bases. The germline gives CDR1 MNHNS, CDR2 SASEGT. This CDR3 region has 18 residues. The V and J ends lost 4 bases and 8 bases respectively, with 30 bases between them. The CDR3 coding sequence is TGTGCCAGCAGTGCCCCTCTTGGACAGATACGGCCCCATTACAAGCAGTACTTC. Its translation: CASSAPLGQIRPHYKQYF.

A word on this clonotype: Given a much more abundant clone one base away, this may be a read error. The J gene is TRBJ2-6, the V gene TRBV4-1, with 7 positions matching TRBD1. Looked up from germline, CDR1 is MGHRA and CDR2 is YSYEKL. The CDR3 loop spans 23 amino acids. The CDR3 is CASSPSGAAKIGTDDSGVNVLTF. The CDR3 nucleotides are TGCGCCAGCAGCCCCTCAGGGGCTGCCAAGATCGGGACAGACGACTCTGGGGTCAACGTCCTGACTTTC.

A few counts support this clonotype. One base away lies a much larger clone, so this may be a sequencing read error. V and J are TRBV11-3 and TRBJ2-1; D is undetermined. The length of the CDR3 is 13 residues. Germline CDR1 reads SGHNT; CDR2 reads YENEEA. The CDR3 loop is CASSLGGRAVVSF. The CDR3 region has the DNA TGTGCCAGCAGCTTAGGTGGCCGGGCCGTCGTGTCCTTC. Based on the CDR3 plus reference TRBV11-3 and TRBJ2-1, the full variable domain is EAGVVQSPRYKIIEKKQPVAFWCNPISGHNTLYWYLQNLGQGPELLIRYENEEAVDDSQLPKDRFSAERLKGVDSTLKIQPAELGDSAVYLCASSLGGRAVVSFGPGTRLTVL.

Worth noting for this clonotype: Mismatch with germline at one junction end may stem from a read error. The chain combines TRBV7-3 with TRBJ2-1; 7 nucleotides agree with TRBD2. The CDR3 totals 14 residues. CDR1 is SGHTA, CDR2 FQGTGA, per germline. CDR3 loop: CASSLSGGNNKQFF. CDR3 nucleotides: TGTGCCAGCAGCTTAAGCGGGGGTAACAATAAGCAGTTCTTC.

The rearrangement links TRBV11-2 to TRBJ2-1, with TRBD2 matching 16 bases. The CDR3 loop spans 16 amino acids. The germline gives CDR1 SGHAT, CDR2 FQNNGV. Trimming cost V 5 bases and J 9 bases; bases outside gene matches: 7. In DNA, the CDR3 is TGTGCCAGCAGCCAGGGACTAGCGGGAGGGTTCAGTGAGCAGTTCTTC. Translation: CASSQGLAGGFSEQFF.

Worth noting for this clonotype: A much more abundant neighbour one base away suggests this may be a read error. This chain uses TRBV6-5 with TRBJ2-5; D unclear. Germline V gene data show CDR1 as MNHEY and CDR2 as SVGAGI. This CDR3 is 14 amino acids long. Trimming cost V 6 bases and J 0 bases, with 11 bases left between them. The CDR3: CASRSLEYQETQYF. For the CDR3, the DNA is TGTGCCAGCAGGTCCTTAGAGTACCAAGAGACCCAGTACTTC.

Details on this clonotype: It may be a read error: a sequence one base away is much more abundant. This chain connects TRBV28 to TRBJ2-5; a possible D gene is TRBD2 (5 bases). Germline CDR1 MDHEN, CDR2 SYDVKM. There are 13 residues in the CDR3. Trimming left V 3 bases short and J 4 bases short, with 9 bases between. CDR3: CASSFLEGETQYF. The CDR3 DNA reads TGTGCCAGCAGTTTTTTAGAGGGAGAGACCCAGTACTTC.

Concerning this clonotype itself: A clone one base away is much larger, so this may be a read error. The rearrangement links TRBV5-4 to TRBJ1-2; perhaps TRBD1 as D (5 bases). With 3 bases removed from V and 5 bases from J, the gap between germline ends came to 11 bases. The CDR3 is made up of 13 amino acids. Germline V lookup: CDR1 SGHNT, CDR2 YYREEE (reference sequence). In DNA form, the CDR3 reads TGTGCCAGCAGCTCCGGGGCGGATTATGGCTACACCTTC. Encoded protein: CASSSGADYGYTF.

This clonotype turned up a few times. The chain joins TRBV4-1 to TRBJ2-1, with 8 bases identical to TRBD2. CDR1 and CDR2 from the germline V gene are MGHRA and YSYEKL. V shed 0 bases and J 14 bases; nucleotides not matched to a gene: 15. This CDR3 has 16 residues. This CDR3 reads CASSQDNVGGGFRKFF. The CDR3 DNA reads TGCGCCAGCAGCCAAGATAATGTTGGCGGGGGGTTTCGGAAGTTCTTC.

To note about this clonotype: A much more abundant neighbour one base away suggests this may be a read error. This rearrangement joins TRBV4-1 to TRBJ2-7; tentative D call: TRBD1 (6 bases). The V gene's germline CDR1 is MGHRA and CDR2 YSYEKL. V lost 2 bases and J lost 2, with 7 bases in between. This CDR3 region has 13 residues. CDR3 sequence: CASSQNRAYEQYF. The CDR3 DNA sequence: TGCGCCAGCAGCCAAAACAGGGCCTACGAGCAGTACTTC.